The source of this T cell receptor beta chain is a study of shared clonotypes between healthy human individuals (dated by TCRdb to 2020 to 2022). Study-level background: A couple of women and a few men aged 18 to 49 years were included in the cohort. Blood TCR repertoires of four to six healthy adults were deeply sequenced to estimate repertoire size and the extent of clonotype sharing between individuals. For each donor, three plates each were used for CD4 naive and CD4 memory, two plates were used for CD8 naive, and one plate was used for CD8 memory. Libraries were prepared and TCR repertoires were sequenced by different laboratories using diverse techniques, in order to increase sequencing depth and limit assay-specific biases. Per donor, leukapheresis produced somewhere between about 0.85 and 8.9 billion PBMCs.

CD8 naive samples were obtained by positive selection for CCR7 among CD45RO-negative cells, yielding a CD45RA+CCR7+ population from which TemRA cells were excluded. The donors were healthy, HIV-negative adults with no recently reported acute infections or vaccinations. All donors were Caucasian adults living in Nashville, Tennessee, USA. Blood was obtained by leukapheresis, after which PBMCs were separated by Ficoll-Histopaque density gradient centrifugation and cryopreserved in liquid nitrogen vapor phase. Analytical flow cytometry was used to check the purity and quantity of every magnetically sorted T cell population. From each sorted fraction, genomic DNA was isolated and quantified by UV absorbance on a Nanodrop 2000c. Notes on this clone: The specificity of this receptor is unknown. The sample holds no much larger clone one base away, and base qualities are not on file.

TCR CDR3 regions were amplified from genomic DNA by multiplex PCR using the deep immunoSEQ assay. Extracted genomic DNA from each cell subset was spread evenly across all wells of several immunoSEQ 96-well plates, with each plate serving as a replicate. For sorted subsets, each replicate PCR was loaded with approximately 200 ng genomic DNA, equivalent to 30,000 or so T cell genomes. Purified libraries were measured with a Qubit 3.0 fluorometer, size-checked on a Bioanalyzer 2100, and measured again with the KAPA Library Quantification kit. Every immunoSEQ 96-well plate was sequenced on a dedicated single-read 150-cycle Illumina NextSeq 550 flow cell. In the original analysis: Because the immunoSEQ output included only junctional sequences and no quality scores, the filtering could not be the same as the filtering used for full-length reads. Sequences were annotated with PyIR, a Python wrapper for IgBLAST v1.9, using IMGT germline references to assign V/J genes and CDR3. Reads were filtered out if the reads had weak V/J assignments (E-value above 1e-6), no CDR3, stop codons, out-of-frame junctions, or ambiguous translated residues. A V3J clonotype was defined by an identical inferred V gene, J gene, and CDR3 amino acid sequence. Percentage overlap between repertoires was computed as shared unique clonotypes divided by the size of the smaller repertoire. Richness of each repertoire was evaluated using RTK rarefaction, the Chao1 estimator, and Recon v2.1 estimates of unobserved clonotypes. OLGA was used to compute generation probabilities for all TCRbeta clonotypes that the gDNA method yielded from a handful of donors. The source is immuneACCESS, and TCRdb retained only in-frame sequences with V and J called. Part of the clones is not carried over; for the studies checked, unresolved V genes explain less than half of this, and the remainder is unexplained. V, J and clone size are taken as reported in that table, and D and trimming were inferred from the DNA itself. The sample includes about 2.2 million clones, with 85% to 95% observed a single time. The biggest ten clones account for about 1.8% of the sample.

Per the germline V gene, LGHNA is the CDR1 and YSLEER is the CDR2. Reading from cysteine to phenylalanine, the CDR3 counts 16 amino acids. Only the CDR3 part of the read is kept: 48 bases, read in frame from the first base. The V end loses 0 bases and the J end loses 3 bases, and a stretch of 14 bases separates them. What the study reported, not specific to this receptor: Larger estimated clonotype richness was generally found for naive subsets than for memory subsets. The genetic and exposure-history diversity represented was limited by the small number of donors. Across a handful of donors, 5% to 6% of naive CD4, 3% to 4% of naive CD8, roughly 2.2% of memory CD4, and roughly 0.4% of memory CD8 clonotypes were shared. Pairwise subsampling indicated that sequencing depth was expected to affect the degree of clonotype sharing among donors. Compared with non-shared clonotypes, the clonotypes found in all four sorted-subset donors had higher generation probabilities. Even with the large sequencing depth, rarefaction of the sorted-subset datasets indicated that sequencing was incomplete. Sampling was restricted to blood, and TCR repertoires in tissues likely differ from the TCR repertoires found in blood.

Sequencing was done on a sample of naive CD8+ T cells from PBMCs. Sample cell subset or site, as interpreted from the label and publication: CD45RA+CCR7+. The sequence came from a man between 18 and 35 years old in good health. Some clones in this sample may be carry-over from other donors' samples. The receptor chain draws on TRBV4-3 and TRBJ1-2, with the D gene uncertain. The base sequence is TGCGCCAGCAGCCAAGATTACGCAGCTCGGGACTATGGCTACACCTTC. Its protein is CASSQDYAARDYGYTF.